The 13 T cell receptor beta chains below come from one sample, sequenced in a study of CD8+ T cells in alopecia areata. Treatment denoted: oral pan-JAK inhibitor, 5-10 mg twice daily. RNA extraction and reverse transcription yielded cDNA as sequencing template. The method was immunoSEQ multiplex PCR; TCRdb's version includes in-frame clones alone and lacks a portion of them. The table shows fewer than 110,000 clones, with 55% to 70% occurring only once. The input for sequencing was CD8+ T cells sorted from blood, taken at roughly week 55, from a patient treated with tofacitinib. The receptors shown here come from a human donor with alopecia areata.

This chain connects TRBV2 to TRBJ2-2; D is possibly TRBD1 (6 bases). Germline CDR1 reads SNHLY; CDR2 reads FYNNEI. CDR3 size: 16 residues. V lost 1 base and J 0 bases, leaving 9 bases between the germline ends. CDR3 protein: CASSEEGTPNTGELFF. The DNA for the CDR3 is TGTGCCAGCAGTGAAGAGGGGACACCGAACACCGGGGAGCTGTTTTTT.

The chain employs TRBV7-9 and TRBJ2-7, with unresolved D. CDR1 SEHNR and CDR2 FQNEAQ come from the germline V gene (reference sequence). The V end lost 1 base, the J end lost 4 bases, and 8 bases lay between the germline ends. CDR3 length: 13 residues. This CDR3 reads CASSLGSEYEQYF. In DNA, the CDR3 is TGTGCCAGCAGCTTAGGGTCGGAATACGAGCAGTACTTC. Full variable domain (missing parts from reference TRBV7-9 and TRBJ2-7): DTGVSQNPRHKITKRGQNVTFRCDPISEHNRLYWYRQTLGQGPEFLTYFQNEAQLEKSRLLSDRFSAERPKGSFSTLEIQRTEQGDSAMYLCASSLGSEYEQYFGPGTRLTVT.

This clone turned up a few times. V gene TRBV7-9 combines with J gene TRBJ2-7; D might be TRBD1 (5 bases). The V gene's germline CDR1 is SEHNR and CDR2 FQNEAQ (reference sequence). The V and J ends lost 3 bases and 5 bases respectively, with 11 bases between them. This CDR3 comprises 13 residues. CDR3 residues: CASSFRQMDEQYF. DNA of the CDR3: TGTGCCAGCAGCTTTCGACAGATGGACGAGCAGTACTTC.

This chain uses TRBV11-2 with TRBJ2-5, with D possibly TRBD1 on 5 matching bases. The CDR3 runs to 15 residues. Germline assignment: CDR1 SGHAT and CDR2 FQNNGV. Trimming removed 0 bases at V and 2 bases at J, with 10 bases between. The CDR3: CASSLDARAQETQYF. The DNA for the CDR3 is TGTGCCAGCAGCTTAGACGCCAGGGCACAAGAGACCCAGTACTTC. Looking up the rest from reference TRBV11-2 and TRBJ2-5 gives the full variable domain: EAGVAQSPRYKIIEKRQSVAFWCNPISGHATLYWYQQILGQGPKLLIQFQNNGVVDDSQLPKDRFSAERLKGVDSTLKIQPAKLEDSAVYLCASSLDARAQETQYFGPGTRLLVL.

This clone was counted once. This rearrangement joins TRBV29-1 to TRBJ1-3; perhaps TRBD1 as D (6 bases). Germline lookup yields CDR1 SQVTM and CDR2 ANQGSEA. The CDR3 loop spans 14 amino acids. V was pared by 3 bases and J by 3 bases, with 12 bases between. This CDR3 is CSVDLTGFGNTIYF. CDR3 bases: TGCAGCGTTGACCTTACAGGGTTTGGAAACACCATATATTTT.

V and J are TRBV11-2 and TRBJ2-1; tentative D call: TRBD2 (6 bases). Germline values: CDR1 SGHAT, CDR2 FQNNGV. The CDR3 is 15 residues long. Trimming left V 6 bases short and J 9 bases short, with 21 bases between. The CDR3 nucleotides are TGTGCCAGCAGAATTAGCCTAGCGACAAACCGTGAGCAGTTCTTC. This encodes CASRISLATNREQFF.

The CDR3: CASSPRTEKGTDTQYF. The DNA of the CDR3 is TGTGCCAGCAGCCCTAGGACGGAAAAGGGCACAGATACGCAGTATTTT. The chain joins TRBV7-9 to TRBJ2-3; D is undetermined. V dropped 5 bases and J dropped 1 base, with 16 bases sitting between them. This CDR3 is built from 16 residues. CDR1 SEHNR and CDR2 FQNEAQ come from the germline V gene (reference sequence).

This sequence joins TRBV7-9 and TRBJ1-2; D may be TRBD1 (6 bases). The germline V and J ends were trimmed by 5 bases and 1 base, with 17 bases remaining between them. The CDR3 covers 16 residues. CDR1 and CDR2 (germline): SEHNR, FQNEAQ (reference sequence). CDR3 amino acids: CASSRVGQSLNYGYTF. The CDR3 DNA reads TGTGCCAGCAGCCGCGTTGGACAGTCTCTTAACTATGGCTACACCTTC.

This clone was seen more than once but under ten times. The chain combines TRBV29-1 with TRBJ2-3, with a weak D call TRBD2 (5 bases). Germline loops: CDR1 SQVTM, CDR2 ANQGSEA. The CDR3 consists of 12 residues. V lost 4 bases and J lost 5, with 10 bases in between. The CDR3 DNA reads TGCAGCGTTGGAACAGAGGGAGATACGCAGTATTTT. Translation: CSVGTEGDTQYF.

The V call is TRBV13, the J call TRBJ2-3, with D possibly being TRBD2 (6 bases). The CDR3 consists of 14 residues. Looked up from germline, CDR1 is PRHDT and CDR2 is FYEKMQ (reference sequence). Trimming cost V 4 bases and J 0 bases, with 8 bases left between them. The CDR3 DNA sequence: TGTGCCAGCAGCTCGGGACTGAGCACAGATACGCAGTATTTT. It yields the protein CASSSGLSTDTQYF.

This chain joins TRBV30 and TRBJ1-2; a possible D gene is TRBD1 (6 bases). CDR3 length equals 13 residues. Germline loops: CDR1 GTSNPN, CDR2 SVGIG (reference sequence). The V gene lost 3 bases and the J gene lost 6 bases, with 14 bases spanning the gap. The CDR3 is CAWSGYRDHGYTF. The CDR3 DNA reads as TGTGCCTGGAGCGGATACAGGGATCATGGCTACACCTTC. Supplemented by reference TRBV30 and TRBJ1-2, the full variable domain reads SQTIHQWPATLVQPVGSPLSLECTVEGTSNPNLYWYRQAAGRGLQLLFYSVGIGQISSEVPQNLSASRPQDRQFILSSKKLLLSDSGFYLCAWSGYRDHGYTFGSGTRLTVV.

This chain uses TRBV2 with TRBJ1-1, with D hard to call. Germline V gene data show CDR1 as SNHLY and CDR2 as FYNNEI. V lost 4 bases and J lost 0, with 3 bases in between. The CDR3 is 12 residues long. The CDR3: CASSGLNTEAFF. The CDR3 nucleotides read TGTGCCAGCAGTGGGCTGAACACTGAAGCTTTCTTT. Filled out from reference TRBV2 and TRBJ1-1, the complete variable domain reads EPEVTQTPSHQVTQMGQEVILRCVPISNHLYFYWYRQILGQKVEFLVSFYNNEISEKSEIFDDQFSVERPDGSNFTLKIRSTKLEDSAMYFCASSGLNTEAFFGQGTRLTVV.

The table lists this clone with a few counts. The rearrangement links TRBV29-1 to TRBJ2-5; no clear D gene. Germline CDR1 reads SQVTM; CDR2 reads ANQGSEA. Between the trimmed V and J ends, which lost 5 bases and 5 bases, there was a span of 6 bases. The CDR3 sequence is 10 residues long. CDR3 coding DNA: TGCAGCGTTTTTCGGGAGACCCAGTACTTC. Its translation is CSVFRETQYF.